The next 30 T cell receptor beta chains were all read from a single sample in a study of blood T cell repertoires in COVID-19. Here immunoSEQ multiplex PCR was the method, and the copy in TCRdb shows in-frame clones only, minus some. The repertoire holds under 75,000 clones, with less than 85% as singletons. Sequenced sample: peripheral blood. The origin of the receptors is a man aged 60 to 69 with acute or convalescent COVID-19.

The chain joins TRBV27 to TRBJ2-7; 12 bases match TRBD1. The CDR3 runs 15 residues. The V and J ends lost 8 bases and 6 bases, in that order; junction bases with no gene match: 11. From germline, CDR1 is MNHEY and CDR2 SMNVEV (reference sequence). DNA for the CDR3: TGTGCCAGCGGACCTGGGACAGGGGGCTGGTCCGAGCAGTACTTC. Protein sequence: CASGPGTGGWSEQYF.

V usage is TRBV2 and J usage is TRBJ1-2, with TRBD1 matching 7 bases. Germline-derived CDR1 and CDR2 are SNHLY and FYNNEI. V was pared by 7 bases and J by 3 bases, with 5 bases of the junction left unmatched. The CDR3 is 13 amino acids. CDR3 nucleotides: TGTGCCAGCAATTCACAGGGGTACTATGGCTACACCTTC. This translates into CASNSQGYYGYTF.

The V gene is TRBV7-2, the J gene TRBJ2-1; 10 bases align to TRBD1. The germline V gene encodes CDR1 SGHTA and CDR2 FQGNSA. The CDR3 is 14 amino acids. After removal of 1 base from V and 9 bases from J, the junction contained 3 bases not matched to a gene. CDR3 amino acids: CASSLGGQGSEQFF. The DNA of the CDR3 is TGTGCCAGCAGCTTAGGGGGACAGGGGAGTGAGCAGTTCTTC. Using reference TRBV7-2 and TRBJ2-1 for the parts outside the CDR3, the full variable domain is GAGVSQSPSNKVTEKGKDVELRCDPISGHTALYWYRQSLGQGLEFLIYFQGNSAPDKSGLPSDRFSAERTGGSVSTLTIQRTQQEDSAVYLCASSLGGQGSEQFFGPGTRLTVL.

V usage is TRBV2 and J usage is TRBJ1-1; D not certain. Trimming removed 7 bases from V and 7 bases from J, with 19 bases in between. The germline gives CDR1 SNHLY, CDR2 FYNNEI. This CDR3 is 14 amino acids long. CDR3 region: CASTTQWRPIEAFF. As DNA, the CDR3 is TGTGCCAGCACCACCCAGTGGCGGCCGATTGAAGCTTTCTTT. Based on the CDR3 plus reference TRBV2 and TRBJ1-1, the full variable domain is EPEVTQTPSHQVTQMGQEVILRCVPISNHLYFYWYRQILGQKVEFLVSFYNNEISEKSEIFDDQFSVERPDGSNFTLKIRSTKLEDSAMYFCASTTQWRPIEAFFGQGTRLTVV.

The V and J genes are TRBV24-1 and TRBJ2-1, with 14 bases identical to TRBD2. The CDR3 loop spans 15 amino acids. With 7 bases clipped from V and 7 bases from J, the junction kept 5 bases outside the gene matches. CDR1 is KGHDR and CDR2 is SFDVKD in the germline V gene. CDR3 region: CATSPTSGGVNEQFF. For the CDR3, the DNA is TGTGCCACCAGCCCGACTAGCGGGGGGGTAAATGAGCAGTTCTTC.

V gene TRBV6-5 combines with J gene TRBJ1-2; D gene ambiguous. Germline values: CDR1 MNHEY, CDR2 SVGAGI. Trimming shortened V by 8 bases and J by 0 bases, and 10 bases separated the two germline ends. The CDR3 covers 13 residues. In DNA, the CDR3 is TGTGCCAGCTCGAGAGATTCTAACTATGGCTACACCTTC. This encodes CASSRDSNYGYTF.

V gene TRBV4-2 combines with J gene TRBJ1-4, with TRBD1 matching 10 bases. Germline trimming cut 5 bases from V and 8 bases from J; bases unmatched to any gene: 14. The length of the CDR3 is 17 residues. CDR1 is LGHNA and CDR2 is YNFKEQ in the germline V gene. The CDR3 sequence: CASSGRDRGVGGEKLFF. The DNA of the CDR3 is TGTGCCAGCAGCGGTCGGGACAGGGGAGTGGGGGGCGAAAAACTGTTTTTT.

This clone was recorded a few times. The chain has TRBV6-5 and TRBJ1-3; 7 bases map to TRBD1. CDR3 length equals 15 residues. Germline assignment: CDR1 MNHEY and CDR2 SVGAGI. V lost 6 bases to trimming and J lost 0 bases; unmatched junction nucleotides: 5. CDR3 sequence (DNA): TGTGCCAGCAGCTTCAGGGGGAGCTCTGGAAACACCATATATTTT. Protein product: CASSFRGSSGNTIYF.

The CDR3, as DNA: TGTGCCAGCAGCTCTCTTACAGGGAATGAGCAGTTCTTC. This encodes CASSSLTGNEQFF. The gene calls are TRBV7-2 and TRBJ2-1, with D tentatively TRBD1 (6 bases). CDR3 length: 13 amino acids. Trimming pared 4 bases from V and 7 bases from J, leaving 11 bases between. Germline CDR1 and CDR2: SGHTA and FQGNSA.

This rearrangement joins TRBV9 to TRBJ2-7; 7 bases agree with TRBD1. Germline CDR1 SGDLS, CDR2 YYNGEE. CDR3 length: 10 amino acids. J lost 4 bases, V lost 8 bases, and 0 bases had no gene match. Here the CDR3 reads CARTGYEQYV. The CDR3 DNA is TGTGCCAGGACAGGGTACGAGCAGTACGTC.

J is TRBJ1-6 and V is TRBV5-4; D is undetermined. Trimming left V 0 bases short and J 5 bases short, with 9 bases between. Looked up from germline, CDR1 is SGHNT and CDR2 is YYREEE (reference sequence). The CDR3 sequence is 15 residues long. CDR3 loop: CASSLEDGDNSPLHF. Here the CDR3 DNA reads TGTGCCAGCAGCTTGGAAGACGGGGATAATTCACCCCTCCACTTT. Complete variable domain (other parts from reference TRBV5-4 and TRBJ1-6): ETGVTQSPTHLIKTRGQQVTLRCSSQSGHNTVSWYQQALGQGPQFIFQYYREEENGRGNFPPRFSGLQFPNYSSELNVNALELDDSALYLCASSLEDGDNSPLHFGNGTRLTVT.

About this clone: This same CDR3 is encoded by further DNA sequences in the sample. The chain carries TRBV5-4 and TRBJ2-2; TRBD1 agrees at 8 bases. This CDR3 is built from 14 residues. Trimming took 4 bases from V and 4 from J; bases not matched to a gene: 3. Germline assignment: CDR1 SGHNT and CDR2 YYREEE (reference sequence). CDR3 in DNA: TGTGCCAGCAGCCCACAGGGGGGCACCGGGGAGCTGTTTTTT. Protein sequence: CASSPQGGTGELFF.

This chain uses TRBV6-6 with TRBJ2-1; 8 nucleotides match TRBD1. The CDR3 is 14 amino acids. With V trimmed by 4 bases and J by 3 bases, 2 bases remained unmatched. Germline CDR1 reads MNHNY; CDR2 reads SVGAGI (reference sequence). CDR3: CASSSGGFYNEQFF. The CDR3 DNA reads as TGTGCCAGCAGTTCAGGGGGCTTCTACAATGAGCAGTTCTTC.

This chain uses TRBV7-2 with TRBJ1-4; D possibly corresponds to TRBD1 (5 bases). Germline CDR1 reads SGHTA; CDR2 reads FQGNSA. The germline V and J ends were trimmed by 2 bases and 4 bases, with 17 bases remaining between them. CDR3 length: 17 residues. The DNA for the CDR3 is TGTGCCAGCAGCTTACATCTCAGGGAGGTCGGTAATGAAAAACTGTTTTTT. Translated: CASSLHLREVGNEKLFF.

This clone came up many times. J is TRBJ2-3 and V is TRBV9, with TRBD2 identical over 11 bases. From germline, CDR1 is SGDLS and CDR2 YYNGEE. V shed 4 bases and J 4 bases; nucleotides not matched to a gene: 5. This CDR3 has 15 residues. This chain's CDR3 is CASSYSGGASDTQYF. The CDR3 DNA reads TGTGCCAGCAGCTATAGCGGGGGGGCTTCAGATACGCAGTATTTT.

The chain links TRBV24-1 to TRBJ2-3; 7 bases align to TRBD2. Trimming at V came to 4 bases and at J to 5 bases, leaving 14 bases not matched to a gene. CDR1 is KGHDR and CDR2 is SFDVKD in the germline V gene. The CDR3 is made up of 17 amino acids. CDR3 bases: TGTGCCACCAGTGACCCTGGGGCGGGAGAATTAGGAGATACGCAGTATTTT. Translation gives CATSDPGAGELGDTQYF.

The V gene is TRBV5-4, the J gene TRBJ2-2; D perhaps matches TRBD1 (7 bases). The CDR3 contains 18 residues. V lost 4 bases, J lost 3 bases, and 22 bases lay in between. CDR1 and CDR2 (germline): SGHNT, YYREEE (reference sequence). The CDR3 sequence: CASSNAGLQGSYTGELFF. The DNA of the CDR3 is TGTGCCAGCAGCAATGCTGGACTACAGGGGTCTTACACCGGGGAGCTGTTTTTT. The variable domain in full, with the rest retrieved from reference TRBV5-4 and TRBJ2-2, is ETGVTQSPTHLIKTRGQQVTLRCSSQSGHNTVSWYQQALGQGPQFIFQYYREEENGRGNFPPRFSGLQFPNYSSELNVNALELDDSALYLCASSNAGLQGSYTGELFFGEGSRLTVL.

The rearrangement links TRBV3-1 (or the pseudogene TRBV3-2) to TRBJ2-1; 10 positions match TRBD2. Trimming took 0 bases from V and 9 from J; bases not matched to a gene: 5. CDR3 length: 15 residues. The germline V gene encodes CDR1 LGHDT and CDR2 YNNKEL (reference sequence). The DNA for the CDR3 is TGTGCCAGCAGCCAAGAGGCTAGCGGGAGTAGTGAGCAGTTCTTC. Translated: CASSQEASGSSEQFF.

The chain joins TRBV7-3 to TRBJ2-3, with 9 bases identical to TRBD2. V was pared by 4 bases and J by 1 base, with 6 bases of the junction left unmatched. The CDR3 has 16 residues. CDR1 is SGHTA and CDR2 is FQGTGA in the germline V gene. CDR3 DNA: TGTGCCAGCAGCTACTCCCGACTAGCGGGCACAGATACGCAGTATTTT. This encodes CASSYSRLAGTDTQYF.

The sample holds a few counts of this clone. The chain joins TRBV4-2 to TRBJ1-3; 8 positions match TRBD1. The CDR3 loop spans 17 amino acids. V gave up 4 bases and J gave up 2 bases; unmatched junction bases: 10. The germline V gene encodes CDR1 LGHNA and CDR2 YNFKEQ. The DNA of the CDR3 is TGTGCCAGCAGCCGAGACCCCCAGGGGGCGGCTGGAAACACCATATATTTT. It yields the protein CASSRDPQGAAGNTIYF.

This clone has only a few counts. This CDR3 is CASSPTGQGYGYTF. The CDR3 DNA reads as TGTGCCAGCAGCCCTACCGGACAGGGCTATGGCTACACCTTC. J is TRBJ1-2 and V is TRBV7-3, with TRBD1 matching over 8 bases. CDR1 and CDR2 from the germline V gene are SGHTA and FQGTGA. The CDR3 runs 14 residues. V shed 5 bases and J 4 bases; nucleotides not matched to a gene: 6.

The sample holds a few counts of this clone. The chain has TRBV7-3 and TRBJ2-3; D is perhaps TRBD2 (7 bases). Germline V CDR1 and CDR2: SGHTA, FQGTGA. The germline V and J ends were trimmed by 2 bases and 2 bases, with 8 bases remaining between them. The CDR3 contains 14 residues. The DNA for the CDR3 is TGTGCCAGCAGCTTAGCGGGGGCCACAGATACGCAGTATTTT. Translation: CASSLAGATDTQYF.

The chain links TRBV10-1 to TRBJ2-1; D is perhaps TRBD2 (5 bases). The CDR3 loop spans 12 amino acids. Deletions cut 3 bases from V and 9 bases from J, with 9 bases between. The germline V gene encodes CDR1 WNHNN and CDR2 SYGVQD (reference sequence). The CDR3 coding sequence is TGCGCCAGCAGTGAAATAGCGACTGAGCAGTTCTTC. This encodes CASSEIATEQFF.

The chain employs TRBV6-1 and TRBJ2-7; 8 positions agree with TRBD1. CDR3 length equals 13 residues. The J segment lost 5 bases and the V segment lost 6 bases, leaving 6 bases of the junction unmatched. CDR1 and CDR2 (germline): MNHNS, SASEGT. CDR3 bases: TGTGCCAGCAGCCCTAGGACAGGGCACGAGCAGTACTTC. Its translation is CASSPRTGHEQYF.

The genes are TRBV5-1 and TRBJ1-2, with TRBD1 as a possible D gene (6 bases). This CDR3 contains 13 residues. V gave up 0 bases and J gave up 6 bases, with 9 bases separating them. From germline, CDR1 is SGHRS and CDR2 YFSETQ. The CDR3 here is CASSLEGENGYTF. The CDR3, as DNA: TGCGCCAGCAGCTTGGAGGGGGAGAATGGCTACACCTTC.

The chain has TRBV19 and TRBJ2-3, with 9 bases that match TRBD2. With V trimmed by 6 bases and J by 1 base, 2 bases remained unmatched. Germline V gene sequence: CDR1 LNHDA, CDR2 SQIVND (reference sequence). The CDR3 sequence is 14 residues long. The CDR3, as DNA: TGTGCCAGTAGCCGACTAGCGGGCACAGATACGCAGTATTTT. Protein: CASSRLAGTDTQYF.

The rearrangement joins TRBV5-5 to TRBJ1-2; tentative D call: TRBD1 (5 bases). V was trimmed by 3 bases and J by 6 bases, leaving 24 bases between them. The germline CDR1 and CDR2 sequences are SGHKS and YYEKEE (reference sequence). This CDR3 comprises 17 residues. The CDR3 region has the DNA TGTGCCAGCAGCTCCCGTAGGGAGGGGAAAATGAGAGATGGCTACACCTTC. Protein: CASSSRREGKMRDGYTF.

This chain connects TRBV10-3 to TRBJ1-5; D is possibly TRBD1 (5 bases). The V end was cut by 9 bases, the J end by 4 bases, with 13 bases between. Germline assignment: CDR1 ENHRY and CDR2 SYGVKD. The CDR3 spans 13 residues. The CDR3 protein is CAMGGDGNQPQHF. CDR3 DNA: TGTGCCATGGGCGGGGACGGGAATCAGCCCCAGCATTTT.

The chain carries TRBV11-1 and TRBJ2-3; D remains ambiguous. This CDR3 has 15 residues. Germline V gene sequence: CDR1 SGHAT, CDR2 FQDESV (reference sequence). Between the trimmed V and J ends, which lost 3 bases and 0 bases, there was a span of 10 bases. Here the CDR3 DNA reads TGTGCCAGCAGCTTTATTTTGGCTAGCACAGATACGCAGTATTTT. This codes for CASSFILASTDTQYF.

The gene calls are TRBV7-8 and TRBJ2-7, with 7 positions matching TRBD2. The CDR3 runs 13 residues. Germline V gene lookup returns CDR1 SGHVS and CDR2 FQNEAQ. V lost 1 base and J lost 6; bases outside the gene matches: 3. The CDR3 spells CASSLGGGPEQYV. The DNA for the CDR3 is TGTGCCAGCAGCTTAGGGGGAGGGCCCGAGCAGTACGTC.